This T cell receptor (beta chain) was documented in a study of CD8+ T cells in alopecia areata. Study context: Treated patients received oral tofacitinib, 5 to 10 mg twice daily.

Collected material from alopecia areata patients comprised lesional scalp punch biopsies and peripheral blood. Isolated RNA was reverse transcribed into cDNA used as the sequencing template. Produced via immunoSEQ multiplex PCR; TCRdb's table is partial and in-frame only. The sample consists of 13,000 to 15,000 clones, roughly 55% of them appearing once. V shed 5 bases and J shed 0 bases, with 3 bases lying between them. Germline V gives CDR1 SGHTA, CDR2 FQGNSA. The CDR3 covers 12 residues. The rearrangement links TRBV7-2 to TRBJ2-3, with unresolved D. This clonotype was sampled from a human donor with alopecia areata. Source: skin, taken at week 0. The CDR3 reads CASSLSTDTQYF. The CDR3 nucleotides are TGTGCCAGCAGCCTTAGCACAGATACGCAGTATTTT.